The clone carrying this TCR beta chain was seen repeatedly, ten times or more. This record comes from a study of breast tumors, draining lymph nodes, adjacent tissues. One entry per CDR3 protein, called by TCRdb with MiXCR from the multiplex PCR reads. The table lists about 120,000 distinct CDR3 sequences, about 20% of them singletons, with roughly 3.6% in the top ten. The V gene's germline CDR1 is SGHVS and CDR2 FQNEAQ. The V end lost 1 base, the J end lost 3 bases, and 7 bases lay between the germline ends. The CDR3 is 13 residues long. Axillary draining lymph nodes of breast cancer patients supplied the node samples.

V is TRBV7-8 and J is TRBJ2-7; D is undetermined. The receptor was isolated from a female donor with breast cancer. Some clones in this sample may be carry-over from other donors' samples. The source material was axillary lymph node tissue. The CDR3 loop reads CASSLGMSYEQYF. The CDR3 DNA follows: TGTGCCAGCAGCTTAGGGATGAGCTACGAGCAGTACTTC.